A selection of T cell receptor beta chains follows, all from one sample in a study of T cell responses to AZD1222 COVID-19 vaccine. The assay was immunoSEQ multiplex PCR, and TCRdb's table has in-frame clones only and misses some. This sample has 70,000 to 85,000 clones, with roughly 82% found just once. The specimen was peripheral blood, collected on day 0 of AZD1222 vaccination. The receptor source for this set is an adult in good health. Each CDR3 is given with its conserved first and last residue. The D gene is left open where the match is weak. Size values are once, few and many counts, or a class for expanded clones, and some rows have none.

TRBV28	.	TRBJ1-5	.	CASSKGGNQPQHF	TGTGCCAGCAGTAAGGGGGGCAATCAGCCCCAGCATTTT
TRBV27	.	TRBJ2-7	once	CASSLARGRYEQYF	TGTGCCAGCAGTTTAGCTAGGGGACGGTACGAGCAGTACTTC
TRBV5-4	TRBD1	TRBJ2-3	.	CASSLEDRGDTDTQYF	TGTGCCAGCAGCTTGGAGGACAGGGGTGACACAGATACGCAGTATTTT
TRBV6-2/TRBV6-3	TRBD2	TRBJ2-5	.	CASSYSIAGGGRETQYF	TGTGCCAGCAGTTACTCGATAGCGGGGGGTGGAAGAGAGACCCAGTACTTC
TRBV6-5	.	TRBJ2-7	.	CASSLKGSGTYEQYF	TGTGCCAGCAGTTTAAAAGGGAGTGGGACCTACGAGCAGTACTTC
TRBV2	TRBD1	TRBJ1-6	.	CASSRTGPNSPLHF	TGTGCCAGCAGTCGGACAGGGCCTAATTCACCCCTCCACTTT
TRBV6-5	TRBD1	TRBJ2-1	.	CASSRDRVHNEQFF	TGTGCCAGCAGTAGGGACAGGGTCCACAATGAGCAGTTCTTC
TRBV24-1	TRBD2	TRBJ2-7	few	CPFIAGDEQYF	TGCCCCTTTATAGCGGGAGACGAGCAGTACTTC
TRBV6-5	.	TRBJ1-5	.	CASSYGGTQPQHF	TGTGCCAGCAGTTACGGGGGGACTCAGCCCCAGCATTTT
TRBV7-9	.	TRBJ1-2	.	CASSLEAGLYGYTF	TGTGCCAGCAGCTTAGAAGCGGGACTCTATGGCTACACCTTC
TRBV11-3	.	TRBJ2-3	.	CASSLGRGEGIDTQYF	TGTGCCAGCAGCTTAGGTCGTGGAGAGGGGATAGATACGCAGTATTTT
TRBV11-3	.	TRBJ1-1	few	CASSLVAGSMAFF	TGTGCCAGCAGCTTAGTGGCGGGCTCGATGGCTTTCTTT
TRBV10-3	.	TRBJ2-3	.	CAISESGGTVEDTQYF	TGTGCCATCAGTGAGTCCGGAGGGACAGTTGAGGATACGCAGTATTTT
TRBV24-1	.	TRBJ2-1	.	CATSVCQEFF	TGTGCCACCAGTGTGTGTCAAGAGTTCTTC
TRBV25-1	TRBD1	TRBJ1-1	few	CASSRTGRDTEAFF	TGTGCCAGCAGCCGGACAGGGAGGGACACTGAAGCTTTCTTT
TRBV7-2	.	TRBJ2-5	.	CASSLDGVRTETQYF	TGTGCCAGCAGCTTAGACGGAGTCAGGACTGAGACCCAGTACTTC